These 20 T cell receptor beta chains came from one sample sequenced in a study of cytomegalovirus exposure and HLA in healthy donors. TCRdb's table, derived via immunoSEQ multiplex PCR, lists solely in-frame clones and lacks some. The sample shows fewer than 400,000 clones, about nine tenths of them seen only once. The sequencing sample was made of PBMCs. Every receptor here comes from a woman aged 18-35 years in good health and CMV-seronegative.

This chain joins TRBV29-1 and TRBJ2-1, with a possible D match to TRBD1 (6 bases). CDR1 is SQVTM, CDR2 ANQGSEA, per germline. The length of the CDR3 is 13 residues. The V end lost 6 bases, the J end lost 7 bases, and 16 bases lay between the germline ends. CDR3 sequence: CSVERGRGNEQFF. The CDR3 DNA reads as TGCAGCGTCGAGAGGGGGAGAGGGAATGAGCAGTTCTTC.

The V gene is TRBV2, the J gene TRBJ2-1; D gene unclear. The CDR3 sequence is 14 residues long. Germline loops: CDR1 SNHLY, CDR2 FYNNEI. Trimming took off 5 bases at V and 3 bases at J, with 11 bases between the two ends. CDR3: CASSPDPSYNEQFF. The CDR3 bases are TGTGCCAGCAGTCCAGACCCTAGCTACAATGAGCAGTTCTTC.

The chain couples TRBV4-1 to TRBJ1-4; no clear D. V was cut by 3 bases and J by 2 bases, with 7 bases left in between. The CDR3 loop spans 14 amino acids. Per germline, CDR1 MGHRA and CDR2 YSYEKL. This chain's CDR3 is CASSHGATNEKLFF. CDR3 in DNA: TGCGCCAGCAGCCACGGAGCGACTAATGAAAAACTGTTTTTT.

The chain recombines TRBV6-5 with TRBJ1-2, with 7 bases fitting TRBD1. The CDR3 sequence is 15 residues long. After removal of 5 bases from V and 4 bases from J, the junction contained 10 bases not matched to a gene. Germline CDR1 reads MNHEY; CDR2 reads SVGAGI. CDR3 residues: CASSRDSFGGYGYTF. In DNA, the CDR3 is TGTGCCAGCAGTCGGGACAGCTTTGGGGGCTATGGCTACACCTTC.

The CDR3 DNA reads TGCGCCAGCAGCCAAGATGAGGGCACTGAAGCTTTCTTT. Residues: CASSQDEGTEAFF. The rearrangement joins TRBV4-1 to TRBJ1-1; no clear D. The ends were cut back, 0 bases at V and 4 bases at J, with 6 bases in the middle. Germline assignment: CDR1 MGHRA and CDR2 YSYEKL. The CDR3 sequence is 13 residues long.

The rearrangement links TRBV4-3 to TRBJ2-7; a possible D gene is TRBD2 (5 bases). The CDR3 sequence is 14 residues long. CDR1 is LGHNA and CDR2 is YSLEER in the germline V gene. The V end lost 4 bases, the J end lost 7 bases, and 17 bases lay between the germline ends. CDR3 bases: TGCGCCAGCAGCCGTACCGGCCGGGCGGGTGAGCAGTACTTC. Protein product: CASSRTGRAGEQYF.

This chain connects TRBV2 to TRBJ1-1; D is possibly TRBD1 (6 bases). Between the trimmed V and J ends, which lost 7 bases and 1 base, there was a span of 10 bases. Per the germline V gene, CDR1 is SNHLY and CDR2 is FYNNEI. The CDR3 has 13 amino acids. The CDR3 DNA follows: TGTGCCAGCATGTCGGACAGGAACACTGAAGCTTTCTTT. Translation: CASMSDRNTEAFF.

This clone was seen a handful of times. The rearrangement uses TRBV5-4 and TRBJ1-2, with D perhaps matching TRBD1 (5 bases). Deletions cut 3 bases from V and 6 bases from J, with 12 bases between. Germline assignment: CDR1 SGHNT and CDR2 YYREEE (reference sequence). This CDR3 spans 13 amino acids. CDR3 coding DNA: TGTGCCAGCAGCTGGGGGGTATCGGATGGCTACACCTTC. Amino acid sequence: CASSWGVSDGYTF.

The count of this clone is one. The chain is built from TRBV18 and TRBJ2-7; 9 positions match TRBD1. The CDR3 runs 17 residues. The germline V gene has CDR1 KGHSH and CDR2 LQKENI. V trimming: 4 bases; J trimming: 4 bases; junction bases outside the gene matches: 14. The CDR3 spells CASSRIQIGTGSYEQYF. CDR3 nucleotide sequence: TGTGCCAGCTCACGAATACAAATCGGGACAGGGTCATACGAGCAGTACTTC.

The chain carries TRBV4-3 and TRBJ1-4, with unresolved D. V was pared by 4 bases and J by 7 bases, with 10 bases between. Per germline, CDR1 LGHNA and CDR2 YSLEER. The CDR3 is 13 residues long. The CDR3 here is CASSPRPGEKLFF. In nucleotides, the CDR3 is TGCGCCAGCAGCCCTCGTCCAGGTGAAAAACTGTTTTTT.

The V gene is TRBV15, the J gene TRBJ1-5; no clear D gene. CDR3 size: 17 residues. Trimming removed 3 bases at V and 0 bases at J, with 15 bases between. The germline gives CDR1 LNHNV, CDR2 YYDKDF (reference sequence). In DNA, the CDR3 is TGTGCCACCAGCAGGGGGAGGCTCATTTATAGCAATCAGCCCCAGCATTTT. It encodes CATSRGRLIYSNQPQHF.

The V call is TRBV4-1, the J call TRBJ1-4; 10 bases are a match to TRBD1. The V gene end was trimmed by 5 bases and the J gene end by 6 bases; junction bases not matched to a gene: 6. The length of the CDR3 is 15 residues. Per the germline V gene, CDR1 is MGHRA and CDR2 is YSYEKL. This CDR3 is CASSAPGTGDEKLFF. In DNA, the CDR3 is TGCGCCAGCAGCGCCCCCGGGACAGGGGATGAAAAACTGTTTTTT.

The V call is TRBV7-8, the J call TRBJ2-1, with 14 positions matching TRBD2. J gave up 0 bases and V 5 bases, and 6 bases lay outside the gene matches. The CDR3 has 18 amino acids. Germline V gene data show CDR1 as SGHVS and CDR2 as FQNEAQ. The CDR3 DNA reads TGTGCCAGCAGCCGCGGACTAGCGGGAGGAGACTCCTACAATGAGCAGTTCTTC. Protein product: CASSRGLAGGDSYNEQFF.

The CDR3 nucleotides are TGCGCCAGCAGCCAGAACACGGGACAGGAGTACAATGAGCAGTTCTTC. Encoded protein: CASSQNTGQEYNEQFF. The chain carries TRBV5-1 and TRBJ2-1, with 8 bases identical to TRBD1. The CDR3 runs to 16 residues. V was pared by 4 bases and J by 4 bases, with 10 bases of the junction left unmatched. CDR1 and CDR2 from the germline V gene are SGHRS and YFSETQ.

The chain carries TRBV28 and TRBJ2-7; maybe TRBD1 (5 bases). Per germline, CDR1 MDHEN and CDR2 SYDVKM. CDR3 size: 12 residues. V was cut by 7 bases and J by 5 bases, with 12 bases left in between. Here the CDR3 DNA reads TGTGCCAGCACGCAGGGCTTGGACGAGCAGTACTTC. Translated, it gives CASTQGLDEQYF.

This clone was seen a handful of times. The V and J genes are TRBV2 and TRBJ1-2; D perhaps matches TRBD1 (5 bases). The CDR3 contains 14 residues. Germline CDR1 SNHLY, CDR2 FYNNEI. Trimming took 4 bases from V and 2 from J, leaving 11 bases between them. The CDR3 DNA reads TGTGCCAGCAGTGTGCAGGGTGGGAACTATGGCTACACCTTC. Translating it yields CASSVQGGNYGYTF. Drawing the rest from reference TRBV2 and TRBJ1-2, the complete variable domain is EPEVTQTPSHQVTQMGQEVILRCVPISNHLYFYWYRQILGQKVEFLVSFYNNEISEKSEIFDDQFSVERPDGSNFTLKIRSTKLEDSAMYFCASSVQGGNYGYTFGSGTRLTVV.

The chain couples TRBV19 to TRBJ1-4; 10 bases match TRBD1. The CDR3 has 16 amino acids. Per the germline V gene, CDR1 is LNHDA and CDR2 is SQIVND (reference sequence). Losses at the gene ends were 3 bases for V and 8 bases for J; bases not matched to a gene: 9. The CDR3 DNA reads TGTGCCAGTAGTATGGCCCCCGGGACAGGGGTCGAAAAACTGTTTTTT. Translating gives CASSMAPGTGVEKLFF.

The CDR3 sequence: CASSQDRGHGAFF. CDR3 sequence (DNA): TGCGCCAGCAGCCAAGATAGGGGGCACGGAGCTTTCTTT. This sequence joins TRBV4-3 and TRBJ1-1, with 7 bases matching TRBD1. Germline CDR1 reads LGHNA; CDR2 reads YSLEER. Germline trimming cut 0 bases from V and 10 bases from J; bases unmatched to any gene: 5. The CDR3 is 13 residues long.

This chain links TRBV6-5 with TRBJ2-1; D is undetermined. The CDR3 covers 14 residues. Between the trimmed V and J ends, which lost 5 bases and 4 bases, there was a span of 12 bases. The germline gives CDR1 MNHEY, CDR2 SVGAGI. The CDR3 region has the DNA TGTGCCAGCAGTCCCGGCGGTACGTACAATGAGCAGTTCTTC. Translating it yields CASSPGGTYNEQFF.

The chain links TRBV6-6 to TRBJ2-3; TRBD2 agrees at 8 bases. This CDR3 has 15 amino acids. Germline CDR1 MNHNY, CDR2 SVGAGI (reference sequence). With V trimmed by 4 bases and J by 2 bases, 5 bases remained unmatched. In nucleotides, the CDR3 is TGTGCCAGCAGTTTACTAGCGGCAAACACAGATACGCAGTATTTT. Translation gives CASSLLAANTDTQYF.